A single sample is the source of the 3 T cell receptor beta chains below, sequenced in a study of STAT5B mutations in CD4+ large granular lymphocyte leukemia. Only in-frame clones appear in the TCRdb table, and some are missing; sequencing was by immunoSEQ multiplex PCR. The data show tens of thousands of clones, with around 75% seen just once and roughly 4% held by the top ten. Sequencing used CD4+ T cells from blood buffy coats. The origin of the receptors is a human donor in good health.

This sequence joins TRBV4-2 and TRBJ2-6; TRBD1 is a possible D gene (6 bases). The CDR3 spans 16 residues. Germline V CDR1 and CDR2: LGHNA, YNFKEQ. Trimming shortened V by 1 base and J by 4 bases, and 11 bases separated the two germline ends. CDR3 coding DNA: TGTGCCAGCAGCCAAGCCACAGGGTGGGGGGCCAACGTCCTGACTTTC. Amino acids: CASSQATGWGANVLTF.

In its sample, this clone was seen once. This chain connects TRBV5-1 to TRBJ2-7; D is undetermined. The V gene lost 1 base and the J gene lost 0 bases, with 11 bases spanning the gap. CDR3 length: 15 residues. The germline CDR1 and CDR2 sequences are SGHRS and YFSETQ. Here the CDR3 reads CASSLTTHSSYEQYF. The CDR3 DNA sequence: TGCGCCAGCAGCTTGACAACTCATAGCTCCTACGAGCAGTACTTC.

The chain couples TRBV29-1 to TRBJ1-3, with 7 nucleotides matching TRBD1. The CDR3 is 12 residues long. V gave up 7 bases and J gave up 7 bases; unmatched junction bases: 7. Germline-derived CDR1 and CDR2 are SQVTM and ANQGSEA. CDR3 region: CSARQGWNTIYF. The CDR3 nucleotides are TGCAGCGCCCGACAGGGTTGGAACACCATATATTTT.